Listed below are T cell receptor beta chains from one sample, sequenced in a study of shared clonotypes between healthy human individuals. Data came from immunoSEQ multiplex PCR; TCRdb stores just in-frame clones and leaves some out. The table lists about 1.1 million clones, approximately 78% of them singletons. The sample consisted of memory CD4+ T cells from PBMCs. The receptors derive from a man between 18 and 35 years old in good health. Some clones in this sample may be carry-over from other donors' samples. CDR3s include the opening cysteine and the closing phenylalanine or tryptophan. D genes are given only for firm matches. Clone size is not always given. Where it is, it says once, few, many or a class for expanded clones.

j_gene	len	d_gene	v_gene	abundance	CDR3aa	CDR3nt
TRBJ2-7	15	TRBD2	TRBV2	NA	CASSEGTSGSREQYF	TGTGCCAGCAGTGAAGGGACTAGCGGGAGCCGCGAGCAGTACTTC
TRBJ1-5	15	TRBD1	TRBV10-3	NA	CAISEQAGGNQPQHF	TGTGCCATCAGTGAGCAGGCAGGGGGGAATCAGCCCCAGCATTTT
TRBJ1-5	12	NA	TRBV27	NA	CASSSQGQPQHF	TGTGCCAGCAGTTCACAGGGTCAGCCCCAGCATTTT
TRBJ1-1	16	NA	TRBV7-8	NA	CASSPEPPFLDTEAFF	TGTGCCAGCAGCCCAGAACCCCCCTTTCTGGACACTGAAGCTTTCTTT
TRBJ2-7	15	TRBD1	TRBV7-2	NA	CASSPTAGTGREQYF	TGTGCCAGCAGCCCAACAGCCGGGACAGGGCGCGAGCAGTACTTC
TRBJ2-1	15	TRBD2	TRBV6-1	NA	CASRRTSGSFSEQFF	TGTGCCAGCAGGAGGACTAGCGGGAGTTTTAGTGAGCAGTTCTTC
TRBJ1-5	16	NA	TRBV28	once	CASSSAGGYSNQPQHF	TGTGCCAGCAGTTCCGCTGGCGGGTATAGCAATCAGCCCCAGCATTTT
TRBJ1-1	15	NA	TRBV7-2	NA	CASSLGTRGNTEAFF	TGTGCCAGCAGCTTAGGGACCCGGGGGAACACTGAAGCTTTCTTT
TRBJ1-5	14	NA	TRBV19	NA	CASSMGPGGQPQHF	TGTGCCAGTAGTATGGGACCGGGGGGTCAGCCCCAGCATTTT
TRBJ1-1	13	NA	TRBV9	NA	CASSRTRNTEAFF	TGTGCCAGCAGCCGTACAAGGAACACTGAAGCTTTCTTT
TRBJ1-5	16	TRBD1	TRBV6-6	once	CASSYPGQGSNQPQHF	TGTGCCAGCAGTTACCCCGGACAGGGCAGCAATCAGCCCCAGCATTTT
TRBJ2-5	15	NA	TRBV9	once	CASSVVPEYQETQYF	TGTGCCAGCAGCGTAGTCCCGGAGTACCAAGAGACCCAGTACTTC
TRBJ2-5	15	TRBD2	TRBV25-1	few	CASSAPIGRAGTQYF	TGTGCCAGCAGTGCCCCTATCGGGAGGGCAGGGACCCAGTACTTC
TRBJ2-2	14	NA	TRBV11-3	NA	CASSLDGNTGELFF	TGTGCCAGCAGCTTAGATGGTAACACCGGGGAGCTGTTTTTT
TRBJ2-2	15	NA	TRBV28	NA	CASSLLGALAGELFF	TGTGCCAGCAGTTTATTGGGTGCCCTGGCCGGGGAGCTGTTTTTT
TRBJ2-1	15	TRBD2	TRBV19	once	CASRRPGLASNEQFF	TGTGCCAGTAGGAGACCGGGACTAGCGAGCAATGAGCAGTTCTTC
TRBJ2-1	14	TRBD1	TRBV2	few	CASSRQGDSDEQFF	TGTGCCAGCAGCCGGCAGGGGGATTCCGATGAGCAGTTCTTC
TRBJ2-7	15	TRBD2	TRBV6-5	NA	CASSWSTSGTYEQYF	TGTGCCAGCAGTTGGTCGACTAGCGGGACCTACGAGCAGTACTTC
TRBJ1-2	13	NA	TRBV2	NA	CASSEIIPNGYTF	TGTGCCAGCAGTGAAATTATCCCCAATGGCTACACCTTC
TRBJ2-5	15	NA	TRBV7-3	NA	CASSSSSVGDGTQYF	TGTGCCAGCAGCTCCTCTTCTGTCGGGGATGGGACCCAGTACTTC
TRBJ1-5	12	NA	TRBV10-3	NA	CAIRSEGQPQHF	TGTGCCATCAGAAGTGAGGGACAGCCCCAGCATTTT
TRBJ2-5	16	TRBD1	TRBV6-5	once	CASSYGGTGGLETQYF	TGTGCCAGCAGTTACGGTGGGACAGGGGGACTAGAGACCCAGTACTTC
TRBJ1-1	13	NA	TRBV11-1	many	CASSLGVNTEAFF	TGTGCCAGCAGCTTGGGGGTGAACACTGAAGCTTTCTTT
TRBJ1-1	13	TRBD1	TRBV18	many	CASLGTVNTEAFF	TGTGCCAGTCTAGGGACAGTGAACACTGAAGCTTTCTTT
TRBJ2-7	14	NA	TRBV4-1	NA	CASSRPGQSYEQYF	TGCGCCAGCAGCCGGCCGGGACAATCCTACGAGCAGTACTTC
TRBJ2-5	12	NA	TRBV6-5	NA	CASRAAEETQYF	TGTGCCAGCCGGGCGGCGGAAGAGACCCAGTACTTC
TRBJ2-1	13	NA	TRBV11-1	NA	CASSPQEGGEQFF	TGTGCCAGCAGCCCCCAGGAGGGAGGTGAGCAGTTCTTC
TRBJ2-1	15	TRBD1	TRBV18	NA	CASSPSTGGSNEQFF	TGTGCCAGCTCACCATCGACAGGGGGATCCAATGAGCAGTTCTTC
TRBJ1-5	15	NA	TRBV6-9	once	CASSYRQRSNQPQHF	TGTGCCAGCAGTTACCGACAGCGAAGCAATCAGCCCCAGCATTTT
TRBJ2-6	13	NA	TRBV28	few	CASRLSGANVLTF	TGTGCCAGCAGGCTCTCTGGGGCCAACGTCCTGACTTTC
TRBJ2-7	14	TRBD1	TRBV18	NA	CASSLRTGRDEQYF	TGTGCCAGCTCACTAAGGACAGGGAGAGACGAGCAGTACTTC
TRBJ1-1	14	TRBD1	TRBV7-8	NA	CASSWGQGDTEAFF	TGTGCCAGCAGCTGGGGACAGGGGGACACTGAAGCTTTCTTT
TRBJ1-1	15	NA	TRBV9	few	CASSGGSLLNTEAFF	TGTGCCAGCAGCGGGGGCAGCCTTTTGAACACTGAAGCTTTCTTT
TRBJ2-7	15	NA	TRBV19	NA	CASSMSGGSSYEQYF	TGTGCCAGTAGTATGAGTGGGGGGAGCTCCTACGAGCAGTACTTC
TRBJ2-6	16	NA	TRBV28	NA	CASSLSGSAGANVLTF	TGTGCCAGCAGTCTCTCGGGGTCCGCTGGGGCCAACGTCCTGACTTTC
TRBJ2-7	13	NA	TRBV6-4	NA	CAGRGGSPYEQYF	TGTGCCGGTAGGGGGGGGTCCCCCTACGAGCAGTACTTC
TRBJ1-2	12	NA	TRBV19	once	CASSPESYGYTF	TGTGCCAGTAGCCCTGAATCCTATGGCTACACCTTC
TRBJ2-1	15	TRBD2	TRBV9	once	CASSVAASGTDEQFF	TGTGCCAGCAGCGTAGCTGCTAGCGGGACTGATGAGCAGTTCTTC
TRBJ1-2	14	NA	TRBV4-3	NA	CASSLLRADSGYTF	TGCGCCAGCAGCCTACTTCGGGCAGATAGCGGCTACACCTTC
TRBJ2-1	16	TRBD2	TRBV25-1	NA	CASSESGRGGYNEQFF	TGTGCCAGCAGTGAATCCGGGCGGGGGGGCTACAATGAGCAGTTCTTC
TRBJ2-7	13	TRBD1	TRBV10-3	NA	CAIRQGDSYEQYF	TGTGCCATAAGACAGGGGGATTCCTACGAGCAGTACTTC
TRBJ2-2	15	NA	TRBV6-1	few	CASSAGQGTRGELFF	TGTGCCAGCAGTGCCGGGCAGGGGACTCGCGGGGAGCTGTTTTTT
TRBJ2-5	14	NA	TRBV28	NA	CASSLSGAQETQYF	TGTGCCAGCAGTTTAAGTGGCGCGCAAGAGACCCAGTACTTC
TRBJ2-7	14	NA	TRBV4-2	NA	CASSQGRGAYEQYF	TGTGCCAGCAGCCAGGGTAGGGGGGCCTACGAGCAGTACTTC
TRBJ1-2	13	NA	TRBV19	NA	CASSPQPLDGYTF	TGTGCCAGCTCCCCTCAACCGCTGGACGGCTACACCTTC